Sequencing of this TCR beta chain was carried out in a study of cytomegalovirus exposure and HLA in healthy donors. For this clone: Antigen specificity is unknown.

The germline V and J ends were trimmed by 2 bases and 7 bases, with 11 bases remaining between them. From germline, CDR1 is LGHNA and CDR2 YNFKEQ. The CDR3 covers 13 residues. General observations from the study: Across donors, most TCRs were seen rarely, yet some public ones were widespread. Overall, approximately 150 TCR beta chains were annotated as cytomegalovirus-associated.

The 120-subject validation cohort, separate from the roughly 670-subject first cohort, included the donors. Only in-frame clones appear in the TCRdb table, and some are missing; sequencing was by immunoSEQ multiplex PCR. The sample lists 220,000 or so clones; about 89% were seen once. Sample: PBMCs. The clonotype was recovered from a young woman in good health and CMV-seronegative. The chain employs TRBV4-2 and TRBJ1-1; no reliable D call. The CDR3 DNA sequence: TGTGCCAGCAGCCAAAGTCGCGATAATGAAGCTTTCTTT. This sequence encodes CASSQSRDNEAFF.